The T cell receptor (beta chain) under discussion was sequenced for a study of control samples from healthy donors and cancer patients. Germline CDR1 DFQATT, CDR2 SNEGSKA (reference sequence). CDR3 size: 13 residues. The germline V and J ends were trimmed by 3 bases and 6 bases, with 9 bases remaining between them. Clones were sequenced by immunoSEQ multiplex PCR, and TCRdb holds only the in-frame ones, with some missing. The sample carries roughly 100,000 clones, around 82% recorded once. J is TRBJ1-6 and V is TRBV20-1; D unclear. The receptor comes from a woman in her forties or fifties in good health. The material sequenced was blood. CDR3 coding DNA: TGCAGTGCTAGTAGGGTCTTTAATTCACCCCTCCACTTT. Its translation: CSASRVFNSPLHF.